This TCR beta chain was documented in a study of blood T cell repertoires in COVID-19. Trimming left V 5 bases short and J 0 bases short, with 17 bases between. The CDR3 contains 17 residues. Germline CDR1 is LNHDA and CDR2 is SQIVND (reference sequence). Clones were read by immunoSEQ multiplex PCR, and TCRdb kept only the in-frame ones, dropping some. The sample has roughly 250,000 clones; about nine tenths are singletons. Donors were grouped by their self-reported clinical history. This TCR derives from a woman in her thirties or forties with acute COVID-19. The chain uses TRBV19 and TRBJ1-3; TRBD1 might be the D (6 bases). The sample consisted of PBMCs or T cells enriched from blood (not recorded which). The CDR3 is CASSVGARAHSGNTIYF. The DNA for the CDR3 is TGTGCCAGTAGTGTGGGGGCCAGGGCCCACTCTGGAAACACCATATATTTT.